Listed below are T cell receptor beta chains from one sample, sequenced in a study of cytomegalovirus exposure and HLA in healthy donors. TCRdb's copy holds only in-frame clones and misses some; the assay was immunoSEQ multiplex PCR. The profile covers 200,000 to 250,000 clones, with 65% to 80% appearing a single time and around 1.7% taken by the ten largest. Sequencing was performed on PBMCs. These receptor sequences come from a man in his fifties in good health and CMV-seronegative. The CDR3 runs from the conserved cysteine through the conserved F or W. D genes are given only for firm matches. Clone size is not always given. Where it is, it says once, few, many or a class for expanded clones.

V: TRBV18
size: .
D: TRBD2
J: TRBJ2-5
DNA: TGTGCCAGCTCTCCGACTAGCGGGACTCTGGAGACCCAGTACTTC
CDR3: CASSPTSGTLETQYF

V: TRBV5-1
size: few
D: TRBD2
J: TRBJ2-2
DNA: TGCGCCAGCAGCTTGACTAGCGGGGCAAGAACCGGGGAGCTGTTTTTT
CDR3: CASSLTSGARTGELFF

V: TRBV28
size: .
D: TRBD1
J: TRBJ1-2
DNA: TGTGCCAGCAGTGGCCAGGGGGCTGACTATGGCTACACCTTC
CDR3: CASSGQGADYGYTF

V: TRBV28
size: .
D: .
J: TRBJ2-7
DNA: TGTGCCAGCAGCCTGACAGAACTCTCCTACGAGCAGTACTTC
CDR3: CASSLTELSYEQYF

V: TRBV21-1
size: .
D: .
J: TRBJ1-2
DNA: TGTGCCAGCAGCAAACGAGAGCGCTCTCCTTATGGCTACACCTTC
CDR3: CASSKRERSPYGYTF

V: TRBV5-4
size: few
D: .
J: TRBJ1-3
DNA: TGTGCCAGCAGCTTCTCCGACAGGCGTATCGGAAACACCATATATTTT
CDR3: CASSFSDRRIGNTIYF

V: TRBV28
size: .
D: TRBD2
J: TRBJ2-3
DNA: TGTGCCAGCAGTTGGATGAGCGGGGGTTCTGATACGCAGTATTTT
CDR3: CASSWMSGGSDTQYF

V: TRBV7-2
size: .
D: .
J: TRBJ2-2
DNA: TGTGCCAGCAGCCTCCGACAGGCCGAGAACACCGGGGAGCTGTTTTTT
CDR3: CASSLRQAENTGELFF

V: TRBV13
size: .
D: TRBD2
J: TRBJ2-7
DNA: TGTGCCAGCAGCGCCGGGGGGAAGTACTACGAGCAGTACTTC
CDR3: CASSAGGKYYEQYF

V: TRBV10-1
size: .
D: TRBD2
J: TRBJ2-1
DNA: TGCGCCAGCAGTGAAGGACTAGCGGGAAACAATGAGCAGTTCTTC
CDR3: CASSEGLAGNNEQFF

V: TRBV28
size: .
D: .
J: TRBJ2-7
DNA: TGTGCCAGCAGTTTTGGGCAATCCTACGAGCAGTACTTC
CDR3: CASSFGQSYEQYF

V: TRBV9
size: once
D: .
J: TRBJ2-7
DNA: TGTGCCAGCAGCGTAGGTGGGGGGACCTACGAGCAGTACTTC
CDR3: CASSVGGGTYEQYF

V: TRBV30
size: few
D: .
J: TRBJ2-5
DNA: TGTGCCTGGAGTGGGCAGGGGTTTCGAGAGACCCAGTACTTC
CDR3: CAWSGQGFRETQYF

V: TRBV6-4
size: .
D: TRBD1
J: TRBJ2-2
DNA: TGTGCCAGCAGTGAACAGGGGGCAACCGGGGAGCTGTTTTTT
CDR3: CASSEQGATGELFF

V: TRBV2
size: .
D: TRBD2
J: TRBJ2-1
DNA: TGTGCCAGCGGGACTAGCTACAATGAGCAGTTCTTC
CDR3: CASGTSYNEQFF

V: TRBV5-1
size: .
D: .
J: TRBJ2-2
DNA: TGCGCCAGCAGCTTGGGGCGGGAGAACACCGGGGAGCTGTTTTTT
CDR3: CASSLGRENTGELFF

V: TRBV7-6
size: .
D: .
J: TRBJ2-1
DNA: TGTGCCAGCAGCCCTCTTATAGGGAGCTCCTACAATGAGCAGTTCTTC
CDR3: CASSPLIGSSYNEQFF

V: TRBV7-6
size: .
D: .
J: TRBJ2-7
DNA: TGTGCCAGCAGCTTAGGATTTTTACAGGCGGCCGCCGAGCAGTACTTC
CDR3: CASSLGFLQAAAEQYF

V: TRBV14
size: .
D: TRBD2
J: TRBJ2-1
DNA: TGTGCCAGCAGCCGGACTAGCGGGAGGGCCGAGCAGTTCTTC
CDR3: CASSRTSGRAEQFF

V: TRBV5-1
size: .
D: .
J: TRBJ2-7
DNA: TGCGCCAGCAGCTTGGAGGGCGTCTCGCGGGCGCTCTCCTACGAGCAGTACTTC
CDR3: CASSLEGVSRALSYEQYF

V: TRBV7-9
size: .
D: .
J: TRBJ2-7
DNA: TGTGCCAGCAGCTCCGGGAGTAACTACGAGCAGTACTTC
CDR3: CASSSGSNYEQYF

V: TRBV9
size: .
D: TRBD1
J: TRBJ2-5
DNA: TGTGCCAGCAGCTCCTGGGGACAGGCTCAACAGGAGACCCAGTACTTC
CDR3: CASSSWGQAQQETQYF

V: TRBV5-4
size: .
D: .
J: TRBJ1-1
DNA: TGTGCCAGCAGCTTGGAGCGAGCGAACACTGAAGCTTTCTTT
CDR3: CASSLERANTEAFF

V: TRBV6-5
size: .
D: .
J: TRBJ2-7
DNA: TGTGCCAGCAGTTACTTTGGACAGACACTCTACGAGCAGTACTTC
CDR3: CASSYFGQTLYEQYF

V: TRBV2
size: .
D: TRBD2
J: TRBJ2-7
DNA: TGTGCCAGCAGTGAATACACTAGCGCCTCACACGAGCAGTACTTC
CDR3: CASSEYTSASHEQYF

V: TRBV7-2
size: .
D: .
J: TRBJ2-3
DNA: TGTGCCAGCAGGGAGGGGCGGACTAGCACAGATACGCAGTATTTT
CDR3: CASREGRTSTDTQYF

V: TRBV6-1
size: .
D: TRBD1
J: TRBJ2-2
DNA: TGTGCCAGCAGGCCAGGGGGCGGGAACACCGGGGAGCTGTTTTTT
CDR3: CASRPGGGNTGELFF

V: TRBV27
size: .
D: .
J: TRBJ1-4
DNA: TGTGCCAGCTCACGAGGCCGGACTAATGAAAAACTGTTTTTT
CDR3: CASSRGRTNEKLFF

V: TRBV6-4
size: .
D: .
J: TRBJ2-3
DNA: TGTGCCAGCAGTGTGGGAGAAACAGATACGCAGTATTTT
CDR3: CASSVGETDTQYF

V: TRBV18
size: .
D: TRBD2
J: TRBJ2-1
DNA: TGTGCCAGCTCTCCCGGGACTAGAGATGGCAATGAGCAGTTCTTC
CDR3: CASSPGTRDGNEQFF